The T cell receptor beta chain described here comes from a study of cytomegalovirus exposure and HLA in healthy donors. Study-level points and caveats: Despite most TCR sequences being rare, some public TCRs occurred in many donors. TCR beta chains numbering 164 were designated cytomegalovirus-associated.

Trimming shortened V by 5 bases and J by 1 base, and 14 bases separated the two germline ends. The V gene's germline CDR1 is SGHTA and CDR2 FQGNSA. The CDR3 consists of 15 residues. The data were produced by immunoSEQ multiplex PCR, yet TCRdb's version contains in-frame clones alone and is incomplete. The table lists 200,000 or so clones, approximately 86% of them singletons. Regarding this clone: The antigen is not known.

Material: PBMCs. The receptor was derived from a woman aged 18-30 years in good health and CMV-seronegative. The chain uses TRBV7-2 and TRBJ1-2; tentative D call: TRBD1 (5 bases). Here the CDR3 DNA reads TGTGCCAGCAGCACGCCGGGGGGGGTTAACTATGGCTACACCTTC. This translates into CASSTPGGVNYGYTF.